These 7 T cell receptor beta chains came from one sample sequenced in a study of T-cell memory formation after mild COVID-19. In TCRdb, the 5' RACE reads were re-called with MiXCR into one record per CDR3 protein. The data contain more than 85,000 distinct CDR3 sequences, approximately 12% of them seen just once; the ten biggest clones take up approximately 40%. The sequenced sample was PBMCs or a T cell subset sorted from them (not recorded which). Receptor source: a man aged 18 to 29 who had mild COVID-19 (a few samples of this study predate the infection). Cell type and time point are not known.

This chain uses TRBV12-3 or TRBV12-4 with TRBJ1-5; D call uncertain. V was shortened by 6 bases and J by 8 bases, with 14 bases between the two germline ends. The CDR3 consists of 13 residues. In nucleotides, the CDR3 is TGTGCCAGCAGCAGACAACCCATGGAGCCCCAGCATTTT. Its translation: CASSRQPMEPQHF.

The chain links TRBV12-3 or TRBV12-4 to TRBJ2-1; 9 bases map to TRBD1. The V gene end was trimmed by 5 bases and the J gene end by 15 bases; junction bases not matched to a gene: 5. There are 11 residues in the CDR3. This CDR3 reads CASSPGTGRFF. The CDR3 nucleotides read TGTGCCAGCAGTCCCGGGACAGGGAGGTTCTTC.

The chain joins TRBV15 to TRBJ2-2, with D hard to call. The CDR3 sequence is 14 residues long. V shed 0 bases and J shed 2 bases, with 4 bases lying between them. CDR1 and CDR2 (germline): LNHNV, YYDKDF (reference sequence). The CDR3 DNA reads TGTGCCACCAGCAGAGACAGCAACACCGGGGAGCTGTTTTTT. It yields the protein CATSRDSNTGELFF.

This clonotype has a count of ten or more. This chain uses TRBV11-2 with TRBJ1-4; D is unresolved. Trimming took 1 base from V and 0 from J, leaving 9 bases between them. Germline V gives CDR1 SGHAT, CDR2 FQNNGV. The CDR3 is made up of 16 amino acids. Here the CDR3 DNA reads TGTGCCAGCAGCTTAGGCTCAGCTGCAACTAATGAAAAACTGTTTTTT. Translated: CASSLGSAATNEKLFF.

This clonotype came up a few times. This chain joins TRBV19 and TRBJ1-1; no definite D call. CDR3 length: 15 residues. V gave up 5 bases and J gave up 1 base, with 14 bases separating them. Germline CDR1 is LNHDA and CDR2 is SQIVND (reference sequence). CDR3 DNA: TGTGCCAGTAGTGCAACCAGGCGGGGGAACACTGAAGCTTTCTTT. This encodes CASSATRRGNTEAFF.

The chain is built from TRBV7-2 and TRBJ2-1, with D possibly being TRBD1 (5 bases). This CDR3 has 12 amino acids. The germline V and J ends were trimmed by 5 bases and 7 bases, with 9 bases remaining between them. Germline CDR1 SGHTA, CDR2 FQGNSA. The CDR3 reads CASSLQGNEQFF. In DNA form, the CDR3 reads TGTGCCAGCAGCCTGCAGGGTAATGAGCAGTTCTTC.

This chain links TRBV19 with TRBJ1-5, with D uncertain. This CDR3 is built from 17 residues. V lost 7 bases to trimming and J lost 1 base, with 20 bases between them. Per the germline V gene, CDR1 is LNHDA and CDR2 is SQIVND (reference sequence). The CDR3 DNA reads as TGTGCCAGTACCGAATTTCCGGGGATTCTCAGCAATCAGCCCCAGCATTTT. Translation gives CASTEFPGILSNQPQHF.